This TCR beta chain originates from a study of blood T cell repertoires in COVID-19. Study details: Donors in the United States, Italy and Spain gave samples during acute or convalescent COVID-19. In each case, the material was cDNA or gDNA derived from T cells, B-cell-depleted T cells, or PBMCs.

V gave up 6 bases and J gave up 1 base, with 9 bases separating them. This CDR3 has 13 residues. The germline V gene has CDR1 MNHEY and CDR2 SVGEGT. The authors' processing: Amplification from reference gene primers served as the basis for estimated nucleated cell counts. TCRdb's table, derived via immunoSEQ multiplex PCR, lists solely in-frame clones and lacks some. The V and J calls and clone size come from that table; D and trimming were worked out from the DNA. The sample carries approximately 390,000 clones, nearly 90% recorded once. This sequence was found in a man between 18 and 35 years old with active or convalescent COVID-19. The chain is built from TRBV6-2 or TRBV6-3 and TRBJ1-1; D gene uncertain. Sequenced input: peripheral blood. CDR3 loop: CASSRTENTEAFF. The CDR3 nucleotides read TGTGCCAGCAGCCGAACAGAGAACACTGAAGCTTTCTTT.